These T cell receptor beta chains were read from a single sample in a study of blood T cell repertoires in COVID-19. Only in-frame clones appear in the TCRdb table, and some are missing; sequencing was by immunoSEQ multiplex PCR. The data contain about 210,000 clones, about 83% of them singletons. Sequencing was done on a sample of PBMCs or T cells enriched from blood (not recorded which). These receptors originate from a man in his forties with acute COVID-19. Each CDR3 is given with its conserved first and last residue. Each record gives: J gene, V gene, clone size, D gene, CDR3 DNA, CDR3 protein. A D gene is named only where the DNA matches it firmly. Only part of the rows carry a size: once, few, many, or a class if the clone is expanded.

>TRBJ1-1|TRBV11-2|few|NA
TGTGCCAGCAGCGTTCCAGGGGCGAACACTGAAGCTTTCTTT
CASSVPGANTEAFF
>TRBJ1-2|TRBV3-1/TRBV3-2|once|TRBD1
TGTGCCAGCAGCCGACAGGGGGAGGAGTATGGCTACACCTTC
CASSRQGEEYGYTF
>TRBJ2-7|TRBV5-4|NA|TRBD2
TGTGCCAGCAGCTTGCTAAAACCGGGACTAGCGGGTCCACACTTC
CASSLLKPGLAGPHF
>TRBJ2-2|TRBV11-2|NA|NA
TGTGCCAGCAGCTCGGGTGATCCGGGTTTAGGCGGGGAGCTGTTTTTT
CASSSGDPGLGGELFF
>TRBJ2-2|TRBV7-3|NA|TRBD1
TGTGCCAGCAGCTTGGGGACAGGGGAGCGCGGGGAGCTGTTTTTT
CASSLGTGERGELFF
>TRBJ2-1|TRBV28|once|TRBD2
TGTGCCAGCAGTCCCCCTTGGGGAGCGGGAGATCCCAATGAGCAGTTCTTC
CASSPPWGAGDPNEQFF
>TRBJ1-1|TRBV6-2/TRBV6-3|NA|TRBD1
TGTGCCAGCAGTTACCTTCCACAGGGGCTTTCTGAAGCTTTCTTT
CASSYLPQGLSEAFF
>TRBJ2-2|TRBV2|NA|NA
TGTGCCAGCAGTGACGGCAAGACTGTTTCGGTTCCCGGGGAGCTGTTTTTT
CASSDGKTVSVPGELFF
>TRBJ2-1|TRBV6-1|few|NA
TGTGCCAGCAGTGAAGTAGGGGGGGCCTCCTACAATGAGCAGTTCTTC
CASSEVGGASYNEQFF
>TRBJ1-5|TRBV9|NA|NA
TGTGCCAGCAGCCCCCGGAGTAGCAATCAGCCCCAGCATTTT
CASSPRSSNQPQHF
>TRBJ2-7|TRBV19|NA|TRBD2
TGTGCCAGTAGTAAATCGGGAGGGGAGCAGTACTTC
CASSKSGGEQYF
>TRBJ1-1|TRBV10-3|NA|NA
TGTGCCATCAGCGGGGTGGAGAAGGGTGAAGCTTTCTTT
CAISGVEKGEAFF
>TRBJ2-1|TRBV6-5|NA|TRBD2
TGTGCCAGCAGGGCTAGCGGGATGATCAATGAGCAGTTCTTC
CASRASGMINEQFF
>TRBJ1-3|TRBV3-1/TRBV3-2|few|NA
TGTGCCAGCAGCCGCCCCGGGGGGTGGTTCTCTGGAAACACCATATATTTT
CASSRPGGWFSGNTIYF
>TRBJ2-7|TRBV9|NA|TRBD1
TGTGCCAGCAGCGGGACAGGGGTCCCCTACGAGCAGTACTTC
CASSGTGVPYEQYF
>TRBJ1-6|TRBV5-6|NA|TRBD1
TGTGCCAGCAGCAGGGGGACAGCGCTTAATTCACCCCTCCACTTT
CASSRGTALNSPLHF
>TRBJ1-5|TRBV2|NA|NA
TGTGCCAGCAGGACTGATTATAGCAATCAGCCCCAGCATTTT
CASRTDYSNQPQHF
>TRBJ1-2|TRBV28|NA|NA
TGTGCCAGCAGTTCATCTAGGGGGTATGGCTACACCTTC
CASSSSRGYGYTF
>TRBJ1-4|TRBV7-2|NA|NA
TGTGCCAGCAAGACCGACGGAGCAACTAATGAAAAACTGTTTTTT
CASKTDGATNEKLFF
>TRBJ1-1|TRBV4-1|NA|NA
TGCGCCAGCAGCCAAGAAGGGCAGGGGACTGAAGCTTTCTTT
CASSQEGQGTEAFF
>TRBJ1-1|TRBV5-8|NA|NA
TGTGCCAGCAGGCTGAGATGGGCCCAATTCAGAAATGAAGCTTTCTTT
CASRLRWAQFRNEAFF
>TRBJ2-4|TRBV30|NA|TRBD1
TGTGCCTTTTCCGGGACAGGGACCAAAAACATTCAGTACTTC
CAFSGTGTKNIQYF